Detailed here is one TCR beta chain. Its antigen is not yet known. There are no base qualities to consult, and no much larger clone falls within one base. According to the germline V gene (reference sequence), CDR1 reads MNHEY and CDR2 reads SMNVEV. Including the terminal cysteine and phenylalanine, the CDR3 comprises 17 residues. Solely the CDR3 DNA is kept, with 51 bases framed from the first base. Trimming takes 4 bases off V and 11 bases off J; junction bases not matched to a gene: 17. Participants in the prospective study were enrolled through a virtual design, were aged about 18 to 90 years, and lived in roughly 25 United States geographic areas. Cohort assignment in the prospective study relied on participant-reported clinical history from a screening survey and a study questionnaire. Exposed participants were defined as having been in contact with someone with a PCR-confirmed or clinician-diagnosed COVID-19 case within 2 weeks of study entry. In the prospective study, whole blood, serum and a nasopharyngeal or oropharyngeal swab were collected from each participant by mobile phlebotomists. Additional blood draws and questionnaires over an approximately 2-month period could optionally be provided by prospective study participants. Before DNA extraction, blood samples from the prospective study were shipped at room temperature or frozen.

These data belong to a study of blood T cell repertoires in COVID-19 (dated by TCRdb to 2018 to 2021). Background for the entire study: The collaborator samples originated in the United States, Italy and Spain and spanned the acute and convalescent phases of COVID-19. Deeply sampled blood TCRbeta repertoires from subjects exposed to, actively infected with, or recovered from COVID-19 were included in the dataset. The repertoires were made available in a free public database intended to serve as a resource for research on the immune response to SARS-CoV-2. HLA class I and class II types, where available, came from metadata supplied by the sample provider rather than from assay-based typing. A de-identified subject ID, COVID-19 status, age in years and sex were almost always included in the sample metadata. The material from the prospective study consisted of cDNA or gDNA derived from T cells, B-cell-depleted T cells, or PBMCs. The samples were drawn from two sources: the first 160 participants of the ongoing ImmuneRACE study, and 1,254 subjects contributed by 6 global collaborators.

The paper's findings and limits, for the study overall: The quantity of clinical and demographic metadata differed by source and by participant and was supplied without curation.

TCRbeta CDR3 regions were amplified from genomic DNA by means of the immunoSEQ Assay, a bias-controlled multiplex PCR. The authors processed their data as follows. The number of nucleated cells in each sample was estimated by amplification of reference gene primers within the assay. Sequence reads were collapsed and filtered to measure the absolute abundance of every unique TCRbeta CDR3 rearrangement. For each sample, productive Simpson clonality was calculated as the square root of Simpson's diversity index over productive rearrangements. The table comes from immuneACCESS by way of TCRdb, which keeps in-frame sequences with V and J called. Part of the clones is missing from these tables; in studies checked, under half for an unresolved V gene and the rest for unknown reasons. V and J calls and clone size follow that table, whereas D and trimming were derived from the DNA. The sample contains about 300,000 clones, roughly 89% of them found a single time. Under 3% of the sample lies in the top ten.

Sequenced: PBMCs or T cells enriched from blood (not recorded which). This chain joins TRBV27 to TRBJ1-4, with 9 middle bases fitting TRBD1. The source is a woman aged 45 to 65 who had been exposed to COVID-19. The DNA sequence is TGTGCCAGCAGTTACGGGACAGGGTTAGGAGGGGGGAGGAAACTGTTTTTT. Translation gives CASSYGTGLGGGRKLFF.